These T cell receptor beta chains were read from a single sample in a study of T-cell reconstitution after alpha-beta-depleted transplantation in children. TCRdb fed the PCR reads into MiXCR, producing one record per CDR3 protein. This table holds some 450,000 distinct CDR3 sequences, about 40% found once. Sequences were derived from PBMCs, sampled before TCRalphabeta/CD19-depleted stem cell transplant. The receptors derive from a girl aged 2 to 10 with aplastic anemia, due to receive a stem cell transplant. Each CDR3 is given with its conserved first and last residue. The D gene is left open where the match is weak. Size is omitted from some rows. Given values are once, few, many or a class for expanded clones.

V	D	J	length	size	CDR3	DNA
TRBV5-6	NA	TRBJ1-4	14	many	CASSLRATNEKLFF	TGTGCCAGCAGCTTACGGGCAACTAATGAAAAACTGTTTTTT
TRBV7-9	TRBD1	TRBJ2-7	15	few	CASSLATGFLVEQYF	TGTGCCAGCAGCTTAGCGACAGGGTTTTTGGTCGAGCAGTACTTC
TRBV20-1	NA	TRBJ2-3	13	NA	CSARGTVSHTQYF	TGCAGTGCTAGAGGGACAGTGAGTCATACGCAGTATTTT
TRBV12-3/TRBV12-4	NA	TRBJ2-1	13	many	CASSLAPLAGEFF	TGTGCCAGCAGTTTAGCGCCCCTAGCAGGGGAGTTCTTC
TRBV6-5	NA	TRBJ2-1	17	NA	CASSSAGGTSSYNEQFF	TGTGCCAGCAGTTCCGCCGGAGGGACTTCCTCCTACAATGAGCAGTTCTTC
TRBV30	NA	TRBJ2-3	12	few	CAWSPYTDTQYF	TGTGCCTGGAGTCCGTACACAGATACGCAGTATTTT
TRBV5-5	NA	TRBJ1-2	13	NA	CASSNTEYYGYTF	TGTGCCAGCAGCAACACGGAGTACTATGGCTACACCTTC
TRBV5-1	NA	TRBJ1-1	13	NA	CASSLAFNTEAFF	TGCGCCAGCAGCTTGGCCTTTAACACTGAAGCTTTCTTT
TRBV29-1	TRBD2	TRBJ2-7	16	few	CSVEDQEAGLSYEQYF	TGCAGCGTTGAAGATCAGGAAGCGGGGCTTTCCTACGAGCAGTACTTC
TRBV5-1	TRBD2	TRBJ2-4	15	NA	CASSPGTSGRNIQYF	TGCGCCAGCAGCCCCGGGACTAGCGGGAGAAACATTCAGTACTTC
TRBV6-5	NA	TRBJ1-2	15	few	CASSYSSWADYGYTF	TGTGCCAGCAGTTACTCTTCTTGGGCCGACTATGGCTACACCTTC
TRBV9	TRBD1	TRBJ1-1	16	few	CASSLAPLGTAVEAFF	TGTGCCAGCAGCCTGGCACCCTTAGGGACAGCGGTTGAAGCTTTCTTT
TRBV3-1	NA	TRBJ2-2	16	many	CASSPEGGVNTGELFF	TGTGCCAGCAGCCCTGAAGGGGGAGTGAACACCGGGGAGCTGTTTTTT
TRBV5-1	TRBD2	TRBJ2-2	16	NA	CASSLRGLEVTGELFF	TGCGCCAGCAGCTTGCGGGGACTAGAAGTTACCGGGGAGCTGTTTTTT
TRBV11-2	NA	TRBJ2-1	13	NA	CASSLGTFNEQFF	TGTGCCAGCAGCTTAGGGACCTTCAATGAGCAGTTCTTC
TRBV7-3	TRBD1	TRBJ1-3	16	few	CASSSPGQGPGNTIYF	TGTGCCAGCAGCAGCCCGGGACAGGGGCCTGGAAACACCATATATTTT
TRBV2	TRBD2	TRBJ2-2	17	few	CASSEAPGLAGTGELFF	TGTGCCAGCAGTGAAGCGCCGGGACTAGCGGGGACCGGGGAGCTGTTTTTT
TRBV20-1	NA	TRBJ1-5	12	NA	CSAKTLNQPQHF	TGCAGTGCGAAGACCCTCAATCAGCCCCAGCATTTT
TRBV28	TRBD1	TRBJ1-2	12	few	CASSRRQGEYTF	TGTGCCAGCAGTCGGCGACAGGGAGAATACACCTTC
TRBV7-6	NA	TRBJ2-1	13	NA	CASSLISFNEQFF	TGTGCCAGCAGCTTAATCAGCTTTAATGAGCAGTTCTTC
TRBV20-1	NA	TRBJ2-7	13	many	CSARDPTSYEQYF	TGCAGTGCTAGAGACCCGACCTCCTACGAGCAGTACTTC
TRBV7-2	NA	TRBJ2-7	12	many	CASSPAPYEQYF	TGTGCCAGCAGCCCAGCCCCCTACGAGCAGTACTTC
TRBV10-3	TRBD2	TRBJ2-3	15	few	CAISGTSTGTDTQYF	TGTGCCATCAGTGGGACTAGCACAGGCACAGATACGCAGTATTTT
TRBV5-1	NA	TRBJ2-7	14	NA	CASSPTGVSYEQYF	TGCGCCAGCAGCCCGACGGGGGTCTCCTACGAGCAGTACTTC
TRBV5-1	NA	TRBJ2-3	15	NA	CASSLSQVRSDTQYF	TGCGCCAGCAGCTTGTCGCAGGTTCGGTCAGATACGCAGTATTTT
TRBV28	TRBD1	TRBJ2-7	15	NA	CASGTGGQSSYEQYF	TGTGCCAGCGGTACAGGGGGACAGAGCTCCTACGAGCAGTACTTC
TRBV19	NA	TRBJ2-7	15	few	CASSRDRGGVYEQYF	TGTGCCAGTAGTCGCGACCGAGGAGGAGTGTACGAGCAGTACTTC
TRBV12-5	NA	TRBJ1-1	15	few	CASAEGPRGNTEAFF	TGTGCTAGTGCTGAGGGGCCGCGAGGTAACACTGAAGCTTTCTTT
TRBV6-5	NA	TRBJ2-3	14	NA	CASSYERGGDTQYF	TGTGCCAGCAGTTACGAACGGGGTGGTGATACGCAGTATTTT
TRBV20-1	TRBD1	TRBJ1-5	18	NA	CSARNRDPGQGNNQPQHF	TGCAGTGCTAGAAATAGGGACCCGGGACAGGGAAATAATCAGCCCCAGCATTTT
TRBV18	NA	TRBJ1-4	14	few	CASSPEGRNEKLFF	TGTGCCAGCTCACCGGAGGGGAGGAATGAAAAACTGTTTTTT
TRBV7-3	TRBD1	TRBJ2-3	17	NA	CASSLFGGTDPTDTQYF	TGTGCCAGCAGCTTATTTGGTGGGACAGACCCCACAGATACGCAGTATTTT
TRBV12-5	NA	TRBJ2-2	15	NA	CASGTPGRRTGELFF	TGTGCTAGTGGCACCCCGGGGCGCCGAACCGGGGAGCTGTTTTTT
TRBV20-1	NA	TRBJ2-5	12	NA	CSVWGYQETQYF	TGCAGTGTGTGGGGGTACCAAGAGACCCAGTACTTC
TRBV20-1	TRBD2	TRBJ2-1	14	NA	CSALGTSGINEQFF	TGCAGTGCCCTTGGGACTAGCGGGATCAATGAGCAGTTCTTC
TRBV5-1	TRBD2	TRBJ2-1	15	NA	CASSLEGLGYNEQFF	TGCGCCAGCAGCTTGGAGGGACTAGGCTACAATGAGCAGTTCTTC
TRBV20-1	NA	TRBJ1-1	13	NA	CSAREALGAEAFF	TGCAGTGCTAGAGAGGCGTTGGGCGCTGAAGCTTTCTTT
TRBV12-3/TRBV12-4	NA	TRBJ2-1	15	NA	CASSTGYSFSNEQFF	TGTGCCAGCAGTACGGGGTACTCCTTTTCCAATGAGCAGTTCTTC
TRBV30	NA	TRBJ1-1	11	NA	CAWSPNAEAFF	TGTGCCTGGAGTCCGAACGCTGAAGCTTTCTTT
TRBV5-1	TRBD1	TRBJ1-1	14	NA	CASSEGALNTEAFF	TGCGCCAGCAGCGAGGGGGCTCTGAACACTGAAGCTTTCTTT